This TCR beta chain was captured in a study of blood T cells in healthy people across ages (dated by TCRdb to about 2015). Study-wide context: In model experiments, roughly one uniquely barcoded TCR beta cDNA molecule per two T cells was captured by template switching. Age-related changes in TCR beta repertoire diversity were measured in the study by deep sequencing normalized with unique cDNA molecular identifiers. The donors were divided into four age groups: young (average about 16 years), middle-aged (under 40), aged (roughly 66) and long-lived (82). To avoid experimental bias, donors of different ages were spread randomly across the sequencing lanes. Two additional independent replicas of 1 million unique cDNA reads from the same blood draw were analyzed for two donors (one aged 18 to 30 and one aged 80 or older). Summary of the overall study and its limitations: Bulk unsorted PBMC profiling prevented conclusive comparison of naive and antigen-experienced compartments. Donor CMV infection status was unknown, potentially confounding age-related changes in expanded clonotypes. The long-lived group showed more naive CD4+ T cells, fewer expanded clones and increased TCR diversity than the aged group, suggesting age selection. As age increased, observed TCR beta diversity per million T cells dropped in a roughly linear way, and a significant reduction was already evident by age approximately 40. Estimates of total diversity from one million sequenced T cells were regarded as lower bounds and underestimates. Observed TCR beta diversity correlated strongly with the percentage of naive T cells measured by flow cytometry.

V loses 0 bases, J loses 5 bases, and the germline ends lie 16 bases apart. The cysteine opens and the phenylalanine closes a CDR3 of 16 amino acids. Only the CDR3 region is kept as DNA, spanning 48 bases read in frame from base 1. The germline V gene encodes CDR1 SGHAT and CDR2 FQNNGV. This clonotype was seen a few times. Its antigen is not yet known. No much larger clone exists at a distance of one base, and base qualities are not known. The donors were roughly 40 Caucasian individuals from Russia, aged roughly 6 to 100 years, who were systemically healthy. Each donor gave about 9.2 milliliters of peripheral blood, drawn into EDTA-treated Vacutainer tubes. PBMCs were isolated by Ficoll-Paque density-gradient centrifugation, with at least 7 million obtained per sample. Trizol reagent was used to extract total RNA from PBMCs, with at least 6 micrograms per sample. The percentages of naive CD45RAhigh/CD27high T cells were determined by flow cytometry on a PBMC aliquot from every donor.

Receptor libraries were prepared by 5' RACE. TCRdb shows the sequencer as Illumina HiSeq 2500. The second PCR ran for about 6 to 12 cycles and used a J-beta primer mix along with a sample-barcoded 5' primer. A template-switch 5' adaptor carrying 12 random nucleotides introduced a unique molecular identifier onto each TCR beta cDNA molecule. Each sample yielded at least 2.5 million CDR3-containing paired-end reads. First-strand cDNA was synthesized from all RNA with the Mint cDNA synthesis kit, primed by a TRBC-specific oligonucleotide. Following uracil-DNA glycosylase treatment, all cDNA underwent a first 18-cycle PCR with the universal primers M1SS and BC2_uni_R. For the original study's pipeline: Each sample was normalized by randomly selecting 1 million high-quality reads, each carrying a distinct molecular identifier. Reads sharing molecular identifiers were discarded rather than binned into consensus sequences. MiTCR, with a Q25 quality threshold and the strictest error-elimination algorithm, was used for CDR3 identification, clonotype clustering and error correction. A nonparametric unseen species model with Euler transformation was used to estimate lower-bound total TCR beta diversity. TCRdb applied fastp at Q25 and MiXCR to the public reads, then kept only in-frame beta chains. For every CDR3 protein sequence, its rows merge into one entry that carries the most common genes and DNA. These V and J calls are TCRdb output, not the study's own analysis. Recorded for this sample are about 400,000 distinct CDR3 sequences; roughly half of them occurred a single time. The ten most abundant clones make up under 65% of the sample.

The chain is encoded by TRBV11-2 joined to TRBJ2-5; TRBD2 might be the D gene, on 7 matching bases. This receptor was taken from a man aged 60 to 75 in good health. Source material: blood. The nucleotide sequence is TGTGCCAGCAGCTTAGATCTGCAGGGGCGGGGGGAGACCCAGTACTTC. This translates into CASSLDLQGRGETQYF.